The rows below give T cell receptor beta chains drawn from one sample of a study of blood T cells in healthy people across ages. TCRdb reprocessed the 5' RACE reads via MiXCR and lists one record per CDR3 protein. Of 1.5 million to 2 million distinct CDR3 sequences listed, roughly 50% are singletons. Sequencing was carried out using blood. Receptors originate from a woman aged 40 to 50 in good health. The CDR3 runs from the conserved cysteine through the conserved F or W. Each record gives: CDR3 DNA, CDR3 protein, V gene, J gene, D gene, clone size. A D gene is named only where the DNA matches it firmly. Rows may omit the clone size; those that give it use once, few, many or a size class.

cdr3_nt: TGTGCCAGCAGCTTAGTTCGGACAGGCCCCAAAAACATTCAGTACTTC; cdr3_aa: CASSLVRTGPKNIQYF; v_call: TRBV7-9; j_call: TRBJ2-4; d_call: TRBD1; clone_size: -
cdr3_nt: TGTGCCAGCAGCCAAGACCCCACCTTGAGGCAGCCCCAGCATTTT; cdr3_aa: CASSQDPTLRQPQHF; v_call: TRBV4-2; j_call: TRBJ1-5; d_call: -; clone_size: -
cdr3_nt: TGTGCCAGTAGGGCCCGAGGGACAGCAAATGAGCAGTTCTTC; cdr3_aa: CASRARGTANEQFF; v_call: TRBV19; j_call: TRBJ2-1; d_call: TRBD1; clone_size: -
cdr3_nt: TGTGCCAGCGGGGGGCAAGAGACCCAGTACTTC; cdr3_aa: CASGGQETQYF; v_call: TRBV28; j_call: TRBJ2-5; d_call: -; clone_size: many
cdr3_nt: TGTGCCAGCAGCCAAGATTTCCGGACGGGGAGCACAGATACGCAGTATTTT; cdr3_aa: CASSQDFRTGSTDTQYF; v_call: TRBV3-1; j_call: TRBJ2-3; d_call: -; clone_size: -
cdr3_nt: TGTGCCAGCTTAGACGGGGGGGCCTCAGATACGCAGTATTTT; cdr3_aa: CASLDGGASDTQYF; v_call: TRBV6-2/TRBV6-3; j_call: TRBJ2-3; d_call: TRBD2; clone_size: -
cdr3_nt: TGTGCCAGCAGACTAGCGGGGGATTGGTTCTTC; cdr3_aa: CASRLAGDWFF; v_call: TRBV6-4; j_call: TRBJ2-1; d_call: TRBD2; clone_size: few
cdr3_nt: TGTGCCAGCAGCAACGGGGGGGGAGGAGATACGCAGTATTTT; cdr3_aa: CASSNGGGGDTQYF; v_call: TRBV13; j_call: TRBJ2-3; d_call: TRBD2; clone_size: -
cdr3_nt: TGTGCCATCAGGGACGCTAGCGGTTCGACAGATACGCAGTATTTT; cdr3_aa: CAIRDASGSTDTQYF; v_call: TRBV10-3; j_call: TRBJ2-3; d_call: TRBD2; clone_size: -
cdr3_nt: TGTGCCATCAGTGAGTCAGGCGGGCCGCCTTCACCCCTCCACTTT; cdr3_aa: CAISESGGPPSPLHF; v_call: TRBV10-3; j_call: TRBJ1-6; d_call: -; clone_size: -
cdr3_nt: TGTGCCAGCAGTTTCATGGGGGGACAGGGGGCCTACGAGCAGTACTTC; cdr3_aa: CASSFMGGQGAYEQYF; v_call: TRBV28; j_call: TRBJ2-7; d_call: TRBD1; clone_size: few
cdr3_nt: TGTGCCAGCAGCCAAGTCGCGGGCGGTGGCGAGCAGTACTTC; cdr3_aa: CASSQVAGGGEQYF; v_call: TRBV3-1; j_call: TRBJ2-7; d_call: -; clone_size: few
cdr3_nt: TGTGCCAGCAGCTTATCTATAGGACTTCAAGAGACCCAGTACTTC; cdr3_aa: CASSLSIGLQETQYF; v_call: TRBV7-9; j_call: TRBJ2-5; d_call: -; clone_size: -
cdr3_nt: TGCAGCGTTGTCCCTAGGGGCGAGCGTCAAGAGACCCAGTACTTC; cdr3_aa: CSVVPRGERQETQYF; v_call: TRBV29-1; j_call: TRBJ2-5; d_call: -; clone_size: few
cdr3_nt: TGTGCCAGCAGTTCAGAGGCTGGCCGGGAGACCCAGTACTTC; cdr3_aa: CASSSEAGRETQYF; v_call: TRBV28; j_call: TRBJ2-5; d_call: -; clone_size: -
cdr3_nt: TGCAGCGTTGTGGGTATCAGGGGCTACGAGCAGTACTTC; cdr3_aa: CSVVGIRGYEQYF; v_call: TRBV29-1; j_call: TRBJ2-7; d_call: -; clone_size: -
cdr3_nt: TGTGCCAGCAACTGGGACAGGGGGCGCCGTGGTCAGTTCTTC; cdr3_aa: CASNWDRGRRGQFF; v_call: TRBV7-9; j_call: TRBJ2-1; d_call: TRBD1; clone_size: -
cdr3_nt: TGCAGTGCGCCCAGACTAGCGGGAGTGTACTACAATGAGCAGTTCTTC; cdr3_aa: CSAPRLAGVYYNEQFF; v_call: TRBV20-1; j_call: TRBJ2-1; d_call: TRBD2; clone_size: -
cdr3_nt: TGTGCCAGCAGTGAGGCAGGGGGCTATAATGGCTACACCTTC; cdr3_aa: CASSEAGGYNGYTF; v_call: TRBV6-1; j_call: TRBJ1-2; d_call: TRBD1; clone_size: -
cdr3_nt: TGTGCCAGCAGCGCCCTTTTGGACAAAAACATTCAGTACTTC; cdr3_aa: CASSALLDKNIQYF; v_call: TRBV5-6; j_call: TRBJ2-4; d_call: -; clone_size: -
cdr3_nt: TGTGCCAGCAGTTCAACCCACGGGACAGGATGGGAGACCCAGTACTTC; cdr3_aa: CASSSTHGTGWETQYF; v_call: TRBV28; j_call: TRBJ2-5; d_call: TRBD1; clone_size: few
cdr3_nt: TGTGCCAGCAGCCCGATACAGGGTTTCACAGATACGCAGTATTTT; cdr3_aa: CASSPIQGFTDTQYF; v_call: TRBV14; j_call: TRBJ2-3; d_call: -; clone_size: -
cdr3_nt: TGTGCCAGCAGCCACTGGGCAAACGAGCAGTACTTC; cdr3_aa: CASSHWANEQYF; v_call: TRBV3-1; j_call: TRBJ2-7; d_call: -; clone_size: -
cdr3_nt: TGCAGCGCCTGGGACCCCAAGAACTATGGCTACACCTTC; cdr3_aa: CSAWDPKNYGYTF; v_call: TRBV29-1; j_call: TRBJ1-2; d_call: -; clone_size: few
cdr3_nt: TGTGCCCACTCTGGGGGACAGGGTTTTCGCAATGAGCAGTTCTTC; cdr3_aa: CAHSGGQGFRNEQFF; v_call: TRBV5-4; j_call: TRBJ2-1; d_call: TRBD1; clone_size: -
cdr3_nt: TGTGCCAGCAGTGACGTCCAAACAGGACTTCAAGAGACCCAGTACTTC; cdr3_aa: CASSDVQTGLQETQYF; v_call: TRBV2; j_call: TRBJ2-5; d_call: -; clone_size: -
cdr3_nt: TGCAGTGCCGGGGAGAAAAATCCTAGCACAGATACGCAGTATTTT; cdr3_aa: CSAGEKNPSTDTQYF; v_call: TRBV20-1; j_call: TRBJ2-3; d_call: -; clone_size: few
cdr3_nt: TGTGCCAGCAGTTACGTCCCTGCTTCATACGAGCAGTACTTC; cdr3_aa: CASSYVPASYEQYF; v_call: TRBV6-5; j_call: TRBJ2-7; d_call: -; clone_size: few
cdr3_nt: TGTGCCAGCAGCCTACAAAGGTGGACACCCCTCCACTTT; cdr3_aa: CASSLQRWTPLHF; v_call: TRBV7-2; j_call: TRBJ1-6; d_call: -; clone_size: few
cdr3_nt: TGTGCCAGCAGTGAAGATATCCGGGCAGCTAACTACGGCTACACCTTC; cdr3_aa: CASSEDIRAANYGYTF; v_call: TRBV2; j_call: TRBJ1-2; d_call: -; clone_size: -
cdr3_nt: TGCGCCACCGCGGGGACAGGGTTGTTGGATGAGCAGTTCTTC; cdr3_aa: CATAGTGLLDEQFF; v_call: TRBV4-1; j_call: TRBJ2-1; d_call: TRBD1; clone_size: -
cdr3_nt: TGTGCCAGCAGCCGGATGAGGGGCACTGAAGCTTTCTTT; cdr3_aa: CASSRMRGTEAFF; v_call: TRBV7-2; j_call: TRBJ1-1; d_call: -; clone_size: -
cdr3_nt: TGTGCCAGCAGTTACTCCAGACAGGGATCAGATACGCAGTATTTT; cdr3_aa: CASSYSRQGSDTQYF; v_call: TRBV6-2/TRBV6-3; j_call: TRBJ2-3; d_call: TRBD1; clone_size: -
cdr3_nt: TGTGCCAGCATCCGGGGAGGGTACGACAATGAGCAGTTCTTC; cdr3_aa: CASIRGGYDNEQFF; v_call: TRBV12-3/TRBV12-4; j_call: TRBJ2-1; d_call: TRBD2; clone_size: -
cdr3_nt: TGTGCCAGCAGTTTATCAAGGGGGGGAACGGGCCCCTATGGCTACACCTTC; cdr3_aa: CASSLSRGGTGPYGYTF; v_call: TRBV27; j_call: TRBJ1-2; d_call: -; clone_size: -
cdr3_nt: TGCGCCAGCAGCCAAGATATCATGCCGGGACTAGCTGAGACCCAGTACTTC; cdr3_aa: CASSQDIMPGLAETQYF; v_call: TRBV4-3; j_call: TRBJ2-5; d_call: TRBD2; clone_size: -
cdr3_nt: TGTGCCAGCGCGGGACTAGCAGGTACTACAGATACGCAGTATTTT; cdr3_aa: CASAGLAGTTDTQYF; v_call: TRBV6-6; j_call: TRBJ2-3; d_call: TRBD2; clone_size: -
cdr3_nt: TGTGCCAGTAATGCCGGCGGCCCCAGAGAGACCCAGTACTTC; cdr3_aa: CASNAGGPRETQYF; v_call: TRBV19; j_call: TRBJ2-5; d_call: -; clone_size: -
cdr3_nt: TGTGCCAGCATCATGGGAATTAATCAGCCCCAGCATTTT; cdr3_aa: CASIMGINQPQHF; v_call: TRBV6-1; j_call: TRBJ1-5; d_call: -; clone_size: few
cdr3_nt: TGCGCCAGCAGCCAAGTAACGGGGGGGCGGTACAATGAGCAGTTCTTC; cdr3_aa: CASSQVTGGRYNEQFF; v_call: TRBV4-3; j_call: TRBJ2-1; d_call: TRBD2; clone_size: once
cdr3_nt: TGTGCCAGCAGTCGATCCCGAAATTCGGGTACGCAGTATTTT; cdr3_aa: CASSRSRNSGTQYF; v_call: TRBV6-5; j_call: TRBJ2-3; d_call: -; clone_size: -
cdr3_nt: TGTGCCAGCAGTCGCCAGGGGTTAAGCTATGGCTACACCTTC; cdr3_aa: CASSRQGLSYGYTF; v_call: TRBV27; j_call: TRBJ1-2; d_call: -; clone_size: -
cdr3_nt: TGTGCCAGCTCACCGACTAGCGCTGAGCAGTTCTTC; cdr3_aa: CASSPTSAEQFF; v_call: TRBV18; j_call: TRBJ2-1; d_call: TRBD2; clone_size: -
cdr3_nt: TGCAGTGCTAGTCCTAAGGACAGTCCAAACTATGGCTACACCTTC; cdr3_aa: CSASPKDSPNYGYTF; v_call: TRBV20-1; j_call: TRBJ1-2; d_call: -; clone_size: -
cdr3_nt: TGTGCCAGCAGTCCGGACGGGAGACGGCCCTACGAGCAGTACTTC; cdr3_aa: CASSPDGRRPYEQYF; v_call: TRBV27; j_call: TRBJ2-7; d_call: -; clone_size: few
cdr3_nt: TGCGCCAGCAGCCAGCAGGGAAGCTCCTATAATTCACCCCTCCACTTT; cdr3_aa: CASSQQGSSYNSPLHF; v_call: TRBV4-3; j_call: TRBJ1-6; d_call: -; clone_size: few
cdr3_nt: TGCGCCAGCAGCCAAGACAGGGGAACCTATGGCTACACCTTC; cdr3_aa: CASSQDRGTYGYTF; v_call: TRBV4-3; j_call: TRBJ1-2; d_call: -; clone_size: few
cdr3_nt: TGTGCCAGCAGTGATGTAAACCTCTATGGCTACACCTTC; cdr3_aa: CASSDVNLYGYTF; v_call: TRBV25-1; j_call: TRBJ1-2; d_call: -; clone_size: -
cdr3_nt: TGTGCCAGCAGCAAATCGGGGCTAGCGGGCGGTTTATACGAGCAGTACTTC; cdr3_aa: CASSKSGLAGGLYEQYF; v_call: TRBV21-1; j_call: TRBJ2-7; d_call: -; clone_size: -
cdr3_nt: TGTGCCAGCAGTTACAGGGAGGAATTTGGTGTCGATGAGCAGTTCTTC; cdr3_aa: CASSYREEFGVDEQFF; v_call: TRBV6-2/TRBV6-3; j_call: TRBJ2-1; d_call: -; clone_size: -
cdr3_nt: TGTGCCAGCAGCCAAGTTATTATCGATCAGCCCCAGCATTTT; cdr3_aa: CASSQVIIDQPQHF; v_call: TRBV4-2; j_call: TRBJ1-5; d_call: -; clone_size: -
cdr3_nt: TGTGCCAGCAGTTATTCGACAGTCGGAGAGACCCAGTACTTC; cdr3_aa: CASSYSTVGETQYF; v_call: TRBV6-2/TRBV6-3; j_call: TRBJ2-5; d_call: -; clone_size: many
cdr3_nt: TGCGCCAGCAGCTTGCCACTTCGGGCTGGGGCCAACGTCCTGACTTTC; cdr3_aa: CASSLPLRAGANVLTF; v_call: TRBV5-1; j_call: TRBJ2-6; d_call: -; clone_size: -
cdr3_nt: TGCAGCGTTGTTCTGGCTGAAGCTTTCTTT; cdr3_aa: CSVVLAEAFF; v_call: TRBV29-1; j_call: TRBJ1-1; d_call: -; clone_size: -
cdr3_nt: TGTGCCAGCAGCTCTGACAGGGTACTTAACAATGAGCAGTACTTC; cdr3_aa: CASSSDRVLNNEQYF; v_call: TRBV3-1; j_call: TRBJ2-7; d_call: TRBD1; clone_size: once
cdr3_nt: TGTGCCAGCGGGCGGGGATTGACCAATGAGCAGTTCTTC; cdr3_aa: CASGRGLTNEQFF; v_call: TRBV28; j_call: TRBJ2-1; d_call: -; clone_size: few
cdr3_nt: TGTGCCAATGGGGGGAGCGGGGGGACCACCTACAATGAGCAGTTCTTC; cdr3_aa: CANGGSGGTTYNEQFF; v_call: TRBV7-2; j_call: TRBJ2-1; d_call: TRBD2; clone_size: -